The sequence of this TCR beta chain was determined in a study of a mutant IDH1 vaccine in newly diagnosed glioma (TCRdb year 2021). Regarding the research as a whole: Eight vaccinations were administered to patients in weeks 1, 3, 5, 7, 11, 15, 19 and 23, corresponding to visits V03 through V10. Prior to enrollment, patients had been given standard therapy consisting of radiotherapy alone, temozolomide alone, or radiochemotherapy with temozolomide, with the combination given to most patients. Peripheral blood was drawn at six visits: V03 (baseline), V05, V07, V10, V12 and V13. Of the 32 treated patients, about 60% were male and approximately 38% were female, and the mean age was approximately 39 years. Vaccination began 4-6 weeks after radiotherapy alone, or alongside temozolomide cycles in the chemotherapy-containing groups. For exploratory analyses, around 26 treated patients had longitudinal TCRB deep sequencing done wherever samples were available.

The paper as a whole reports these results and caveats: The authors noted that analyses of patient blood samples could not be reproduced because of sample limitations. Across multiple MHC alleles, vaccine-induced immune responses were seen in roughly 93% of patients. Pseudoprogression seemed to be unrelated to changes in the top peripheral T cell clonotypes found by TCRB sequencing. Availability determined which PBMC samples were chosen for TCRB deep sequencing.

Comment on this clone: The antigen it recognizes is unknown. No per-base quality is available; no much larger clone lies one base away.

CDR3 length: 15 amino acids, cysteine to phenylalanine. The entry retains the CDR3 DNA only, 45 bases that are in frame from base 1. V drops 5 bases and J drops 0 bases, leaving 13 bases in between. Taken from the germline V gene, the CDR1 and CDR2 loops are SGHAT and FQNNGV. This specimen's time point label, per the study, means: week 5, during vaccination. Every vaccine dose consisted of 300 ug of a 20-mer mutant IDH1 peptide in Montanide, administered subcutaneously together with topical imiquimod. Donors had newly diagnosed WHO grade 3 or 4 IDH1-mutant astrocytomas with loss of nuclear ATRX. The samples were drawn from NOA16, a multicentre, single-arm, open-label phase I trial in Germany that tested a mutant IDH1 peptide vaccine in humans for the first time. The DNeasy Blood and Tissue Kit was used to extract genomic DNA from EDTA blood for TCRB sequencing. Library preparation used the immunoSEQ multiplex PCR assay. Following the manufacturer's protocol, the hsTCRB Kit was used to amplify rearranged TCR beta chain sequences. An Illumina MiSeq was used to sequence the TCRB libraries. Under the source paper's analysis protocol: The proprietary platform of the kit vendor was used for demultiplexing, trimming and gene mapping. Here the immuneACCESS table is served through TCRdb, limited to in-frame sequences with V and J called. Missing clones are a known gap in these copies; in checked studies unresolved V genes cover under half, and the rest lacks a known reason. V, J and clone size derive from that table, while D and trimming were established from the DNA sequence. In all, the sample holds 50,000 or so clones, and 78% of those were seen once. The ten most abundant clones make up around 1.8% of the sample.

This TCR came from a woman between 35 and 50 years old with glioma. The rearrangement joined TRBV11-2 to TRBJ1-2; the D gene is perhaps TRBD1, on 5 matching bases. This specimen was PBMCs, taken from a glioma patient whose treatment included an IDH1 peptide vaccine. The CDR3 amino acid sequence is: CASSPGRQTNYGYTF. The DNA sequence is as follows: TGTGCCAGCAGCCCAGGGCGACAAACTAACTATGGCTACACCTTC.